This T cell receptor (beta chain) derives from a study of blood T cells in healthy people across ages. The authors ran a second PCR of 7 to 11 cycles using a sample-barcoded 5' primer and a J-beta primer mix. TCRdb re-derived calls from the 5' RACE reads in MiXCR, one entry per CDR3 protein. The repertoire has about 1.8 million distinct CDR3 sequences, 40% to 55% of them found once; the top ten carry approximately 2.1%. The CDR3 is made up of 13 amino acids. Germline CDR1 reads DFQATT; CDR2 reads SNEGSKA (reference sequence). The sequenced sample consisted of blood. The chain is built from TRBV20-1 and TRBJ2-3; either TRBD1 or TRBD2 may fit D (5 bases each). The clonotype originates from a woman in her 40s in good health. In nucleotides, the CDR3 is TGCAGCCCGGTCGGGGCTCGGGCAGATACGCAGTATTTT. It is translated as CSPVGARADTQYF.